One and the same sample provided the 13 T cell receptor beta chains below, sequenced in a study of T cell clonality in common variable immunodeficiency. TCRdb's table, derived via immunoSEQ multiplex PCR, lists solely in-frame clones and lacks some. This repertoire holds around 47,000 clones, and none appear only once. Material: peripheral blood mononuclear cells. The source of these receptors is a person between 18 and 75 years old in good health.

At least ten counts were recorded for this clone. The sequenced CDR3 bases are TGTGCCAGCAGTTACTCAGCTAAGGCGGCTCAGCCC. Its translation is CASSYSAKAAQP. The complete CDR3 sequence is CASSYSAKAAQPQHF. The V gene is TRBV6-2 or TRBV6-3, the J gene TRBJ1-5; the D is unclear. The read comes to an end 3 residues before the CDR3 does, leaving the germline J gene to fill in the end. The CDR3 is 15 residues long. The V and J ends lost 0 bases and 6 bases respectively, with 12 bases between them. The germline V gene encodes CDR1 MNHEY and CDR2 SVGEGT.

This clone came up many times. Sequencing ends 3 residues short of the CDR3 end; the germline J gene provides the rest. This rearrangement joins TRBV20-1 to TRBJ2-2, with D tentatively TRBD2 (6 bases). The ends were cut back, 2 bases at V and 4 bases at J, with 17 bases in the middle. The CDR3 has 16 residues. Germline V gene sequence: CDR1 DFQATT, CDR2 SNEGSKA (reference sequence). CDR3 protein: CSARQRPGLTTGELFF. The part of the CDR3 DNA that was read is TGCAGTGCTAGACAAAGACCGGGACTGACCACCGGGGAG.

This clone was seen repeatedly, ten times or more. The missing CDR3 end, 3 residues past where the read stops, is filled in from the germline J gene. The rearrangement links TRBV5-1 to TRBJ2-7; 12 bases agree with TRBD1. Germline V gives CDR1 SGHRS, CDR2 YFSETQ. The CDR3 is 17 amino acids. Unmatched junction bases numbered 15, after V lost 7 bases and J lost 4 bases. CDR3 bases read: TGCGCCAGCGGGCTCGGCTTAGGGACAGGGGGCCGGTACGAG. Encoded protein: CASGLGLGTGGRYE. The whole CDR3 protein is CASGLGLGTGGRYEQYF.

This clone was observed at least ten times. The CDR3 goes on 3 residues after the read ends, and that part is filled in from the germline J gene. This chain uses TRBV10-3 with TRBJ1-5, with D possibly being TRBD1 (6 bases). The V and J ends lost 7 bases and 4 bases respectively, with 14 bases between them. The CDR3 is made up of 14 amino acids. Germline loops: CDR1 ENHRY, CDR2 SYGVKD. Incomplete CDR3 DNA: TGTGCCATCAAGAACCCAGGGGATAATCAGCCC. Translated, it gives CAIKNPGDNQP. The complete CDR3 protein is CAIKNPGDNQPQHF.

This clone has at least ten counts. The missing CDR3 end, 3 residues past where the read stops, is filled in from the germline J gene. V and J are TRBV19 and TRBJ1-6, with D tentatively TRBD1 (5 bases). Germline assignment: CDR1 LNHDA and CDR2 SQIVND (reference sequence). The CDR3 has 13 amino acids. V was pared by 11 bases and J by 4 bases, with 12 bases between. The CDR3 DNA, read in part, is TGTGCCTCAAGGAGGGGTTATAATTCACCC. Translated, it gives CASRRGYNSP. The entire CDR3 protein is CASRRGYNSPLHF.

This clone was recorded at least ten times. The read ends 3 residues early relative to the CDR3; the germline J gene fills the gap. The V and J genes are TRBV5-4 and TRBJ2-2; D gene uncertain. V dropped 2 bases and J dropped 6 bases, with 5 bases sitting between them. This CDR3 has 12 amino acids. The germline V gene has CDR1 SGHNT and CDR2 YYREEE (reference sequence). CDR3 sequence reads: CASSLASGELFF. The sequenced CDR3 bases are TGTGCCAGCAGCTTAGCGTCCGGGGAG.

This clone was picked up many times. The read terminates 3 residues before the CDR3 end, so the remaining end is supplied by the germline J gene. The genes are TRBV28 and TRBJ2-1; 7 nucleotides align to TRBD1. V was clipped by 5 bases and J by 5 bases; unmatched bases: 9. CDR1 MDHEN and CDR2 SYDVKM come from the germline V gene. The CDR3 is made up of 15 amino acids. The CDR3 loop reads CASSRGGRTDNEQFF. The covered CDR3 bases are TGTGCCAGCAGTCGAGGGGGCCGTACGGACAATGAG.

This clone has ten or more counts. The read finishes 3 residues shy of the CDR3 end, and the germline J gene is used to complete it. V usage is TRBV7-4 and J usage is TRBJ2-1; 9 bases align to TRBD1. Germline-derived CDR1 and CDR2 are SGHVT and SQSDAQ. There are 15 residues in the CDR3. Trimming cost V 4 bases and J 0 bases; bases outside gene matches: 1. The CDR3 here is CASSSTGGSYNEQFF. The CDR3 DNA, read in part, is TGTGCCAGCAGCTCGACAGGGGGCTCCTACAATGAG.

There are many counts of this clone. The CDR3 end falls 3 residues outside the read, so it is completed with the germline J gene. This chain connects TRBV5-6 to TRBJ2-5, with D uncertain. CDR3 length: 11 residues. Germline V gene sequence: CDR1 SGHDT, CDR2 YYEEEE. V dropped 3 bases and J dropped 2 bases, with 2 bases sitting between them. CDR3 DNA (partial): TGTGCCAGCAGCTCGCAAGAGACC. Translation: CASSSQET. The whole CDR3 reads CASSSQETQYF.

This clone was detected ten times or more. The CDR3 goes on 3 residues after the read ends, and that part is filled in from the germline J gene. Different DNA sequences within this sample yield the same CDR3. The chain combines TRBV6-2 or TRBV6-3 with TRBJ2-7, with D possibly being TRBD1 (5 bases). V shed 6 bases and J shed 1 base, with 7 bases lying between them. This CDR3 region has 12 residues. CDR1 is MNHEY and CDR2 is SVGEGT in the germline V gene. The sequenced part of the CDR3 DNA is TGTGCCAGCAGGGACATTTCCTACGAG. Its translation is CASRDISYE. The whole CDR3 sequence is CASRDISYEQYF.

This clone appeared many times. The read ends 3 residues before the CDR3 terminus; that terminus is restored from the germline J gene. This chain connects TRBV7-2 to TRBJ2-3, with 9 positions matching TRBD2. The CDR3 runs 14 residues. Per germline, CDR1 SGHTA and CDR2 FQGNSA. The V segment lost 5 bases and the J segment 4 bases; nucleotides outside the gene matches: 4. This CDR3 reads CASSAGGPADTQYF. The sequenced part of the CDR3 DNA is TGTGCCAGCAGCGCGGGGGGGCCAGCAGATACG.

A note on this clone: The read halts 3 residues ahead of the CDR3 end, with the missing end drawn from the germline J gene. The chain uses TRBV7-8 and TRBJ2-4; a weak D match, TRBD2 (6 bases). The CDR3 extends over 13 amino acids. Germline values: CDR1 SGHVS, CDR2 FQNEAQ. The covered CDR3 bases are TGTGCCAGCAGCTTAGAAACGGACTATGGT. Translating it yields CASSLETDYG. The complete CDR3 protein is CASSLETDYGQYF. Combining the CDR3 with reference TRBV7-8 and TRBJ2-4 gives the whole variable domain GAGVSQSPRYKVAKRGQDVALRCDPISGHVSLFWYQQALGQGPEFLTYFQNEAQLDKSGLPSDRFFAERPEGSVSTLKIQRTQQEDSAVYLCASSLETDYGQYFGAGTRLSVL.

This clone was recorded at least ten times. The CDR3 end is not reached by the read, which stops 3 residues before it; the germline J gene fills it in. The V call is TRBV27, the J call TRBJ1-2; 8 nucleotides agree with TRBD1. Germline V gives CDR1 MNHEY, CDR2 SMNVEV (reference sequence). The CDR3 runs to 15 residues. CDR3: CASSPNRQGSLGYTF. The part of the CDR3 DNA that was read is TGTGCCAGCAGTCCCAACCGACAGGGGAGCTTGGGC.